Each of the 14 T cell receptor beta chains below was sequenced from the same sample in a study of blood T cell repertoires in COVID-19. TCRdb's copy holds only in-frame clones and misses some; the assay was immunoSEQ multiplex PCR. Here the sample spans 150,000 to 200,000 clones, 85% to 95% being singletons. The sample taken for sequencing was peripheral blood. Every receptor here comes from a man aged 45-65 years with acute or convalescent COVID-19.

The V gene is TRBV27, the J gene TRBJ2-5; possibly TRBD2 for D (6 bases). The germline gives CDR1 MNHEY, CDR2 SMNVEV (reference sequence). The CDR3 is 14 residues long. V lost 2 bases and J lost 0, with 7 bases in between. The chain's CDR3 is CASSLGGYQETQYF. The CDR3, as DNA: TGTGCCAGCAGTTTAGGGGGGTACCAAGAGACCCAGTACTTC.

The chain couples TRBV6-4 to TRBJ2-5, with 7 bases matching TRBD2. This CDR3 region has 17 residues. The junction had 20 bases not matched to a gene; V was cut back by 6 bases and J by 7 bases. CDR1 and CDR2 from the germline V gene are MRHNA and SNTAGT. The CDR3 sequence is CASSEIGAGERHVTQYF. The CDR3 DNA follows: TGTGCCAGCAGCGAGATTGGGGCGGGAGAGAGGCATGTGACCCAGTACTTC.

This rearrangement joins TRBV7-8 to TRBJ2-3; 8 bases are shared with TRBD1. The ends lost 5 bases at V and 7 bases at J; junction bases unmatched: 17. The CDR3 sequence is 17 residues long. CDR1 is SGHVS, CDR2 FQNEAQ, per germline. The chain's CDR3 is CASSPLPGQGASHTQYF. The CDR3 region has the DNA TGTGCCAGCAGCCCCCTCCCTGGGCAGGGGGCTTCGCATACGCAGTATTTT.

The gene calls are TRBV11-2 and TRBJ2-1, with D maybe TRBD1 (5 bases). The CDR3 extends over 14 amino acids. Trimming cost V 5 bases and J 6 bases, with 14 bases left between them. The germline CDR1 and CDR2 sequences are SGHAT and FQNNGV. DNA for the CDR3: TGTGCCAGCAGCGCAGGGCAGTTAATCAATGAGCAGTTCTTC. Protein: CASSAGQLINEQFF.

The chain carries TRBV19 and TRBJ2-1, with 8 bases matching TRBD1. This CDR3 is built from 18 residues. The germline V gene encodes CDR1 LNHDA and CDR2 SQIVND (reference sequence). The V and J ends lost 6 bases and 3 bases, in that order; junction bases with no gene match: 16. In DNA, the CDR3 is TGTGCCAGTAGAAGGTCGGGGTTGGGGACAGGTTACTACAATGAGCAGTTCTTC. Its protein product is CASRRSGLGTGYYNEQFF.

This CDR3 is CAISDRFGNTIYF. The CDR3 nucleotides are TGTGCCATCAGTGACCGTTTCGGAAACACCATATATTTT. This rearrangement joins TRBV10-3 to TRBJ1-3; D gene uncertain. V lost 3 bases to trimming and J lost 4 bases, with 7 bases between them. The CDR3 is 13 residues long. Germline V lookup: CDR1 ENHRY, CDR2 SYGVKD.

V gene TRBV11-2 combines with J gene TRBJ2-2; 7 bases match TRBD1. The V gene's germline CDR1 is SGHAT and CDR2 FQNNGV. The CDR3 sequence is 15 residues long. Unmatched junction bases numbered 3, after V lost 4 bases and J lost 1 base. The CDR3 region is CASSYRTGNTGELFF. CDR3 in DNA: TGTGCCAGCAGCTACAGGACAGGGAACACCGGGGAGCTGTTTTTT.

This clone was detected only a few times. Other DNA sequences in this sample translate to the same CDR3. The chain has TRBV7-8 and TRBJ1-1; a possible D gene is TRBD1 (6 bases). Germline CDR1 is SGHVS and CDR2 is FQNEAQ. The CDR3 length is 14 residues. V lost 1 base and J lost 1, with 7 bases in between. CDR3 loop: CASSLVQGNTEAFF. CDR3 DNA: TGTGCCAGCAGCTTAGTACAGGGGAACACTGAAGCTTTCTTT. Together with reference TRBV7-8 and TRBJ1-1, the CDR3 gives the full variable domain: GAGVSQSPRYKVAKRGQDVALRCDPISGHVSLFWYQQALGQGPEFLTYFQNEAQLDKSGLPSDRFFAERPEGSVSTLKIQRTQQEDSAVYLCASSLVQGNTEAFFGQGTRLTVV.

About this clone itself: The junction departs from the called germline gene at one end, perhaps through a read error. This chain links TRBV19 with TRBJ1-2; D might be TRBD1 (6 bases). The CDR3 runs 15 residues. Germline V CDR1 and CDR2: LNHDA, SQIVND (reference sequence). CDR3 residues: CTSSRTGTTNYGYTF. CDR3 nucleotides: TGTACCAGTAGCAGAACCGGGACAACTAACTATGGCTACACCTTC.

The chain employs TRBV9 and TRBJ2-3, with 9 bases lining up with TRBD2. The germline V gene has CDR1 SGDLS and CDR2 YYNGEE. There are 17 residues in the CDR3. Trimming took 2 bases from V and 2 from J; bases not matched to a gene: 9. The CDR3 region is CASSVSGRPYFTDTQYF. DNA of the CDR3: TGTGCCAGCAGCGTGAGCGGGAGGCCTTACTTCACAGATACGCAGTATTTT. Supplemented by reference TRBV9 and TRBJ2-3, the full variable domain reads DSGVTQTPKHLITATGQRVTLRCSPRSGDLSVYWYQQSLDQGLQFLIQYYNGEERAKGNILERFSAQQFPDLHSELNLSSLELGDSALYFCASSVSGRPYFTDTQYFGPGTRLTVL.

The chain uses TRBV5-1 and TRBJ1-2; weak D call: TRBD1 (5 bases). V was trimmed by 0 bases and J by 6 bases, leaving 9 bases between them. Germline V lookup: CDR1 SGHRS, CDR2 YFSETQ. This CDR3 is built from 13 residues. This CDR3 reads CASSLGAGNGYTF. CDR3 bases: TGCGCCAGCAGCTTGGGGGCAGGGAATGGCTACACCTTC.

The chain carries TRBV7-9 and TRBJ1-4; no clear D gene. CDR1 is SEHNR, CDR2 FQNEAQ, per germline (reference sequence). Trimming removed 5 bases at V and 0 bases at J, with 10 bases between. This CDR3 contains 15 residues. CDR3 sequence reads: CASSPGGTTNEKLFF. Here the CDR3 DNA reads TGTGCCAGCAGCCCTGGAGGAACAACTAATGAAAAACTGTTTTTT.

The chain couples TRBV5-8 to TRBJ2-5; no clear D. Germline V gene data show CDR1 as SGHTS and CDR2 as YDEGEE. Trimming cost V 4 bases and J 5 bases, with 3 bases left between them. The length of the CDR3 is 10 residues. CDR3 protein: CASSQETQYF. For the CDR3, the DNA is TGTGCCAGCAGCCAGGAGACCCAGTACTTC.

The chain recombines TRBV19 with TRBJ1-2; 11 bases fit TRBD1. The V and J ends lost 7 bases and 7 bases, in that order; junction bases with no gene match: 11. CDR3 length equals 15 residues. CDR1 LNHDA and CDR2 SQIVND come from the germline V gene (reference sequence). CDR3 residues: CASTNLGQGAFGYTF. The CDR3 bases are TGTGCCAGTACCAACCTTGGACAGGGGGCTTTTGGCTACACCTTC. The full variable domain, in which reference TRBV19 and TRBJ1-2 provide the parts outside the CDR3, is DGGITQSPKYLFRKEGQNVTLSCEQNLNHDAMYWYRQDPGQGLRLIYYSQIVNDFQKGDIAEGYSVSREKKESFPLTVTSAQKNPTAFYLCASTNLGQGAFGYTFGSGTRLTVV.